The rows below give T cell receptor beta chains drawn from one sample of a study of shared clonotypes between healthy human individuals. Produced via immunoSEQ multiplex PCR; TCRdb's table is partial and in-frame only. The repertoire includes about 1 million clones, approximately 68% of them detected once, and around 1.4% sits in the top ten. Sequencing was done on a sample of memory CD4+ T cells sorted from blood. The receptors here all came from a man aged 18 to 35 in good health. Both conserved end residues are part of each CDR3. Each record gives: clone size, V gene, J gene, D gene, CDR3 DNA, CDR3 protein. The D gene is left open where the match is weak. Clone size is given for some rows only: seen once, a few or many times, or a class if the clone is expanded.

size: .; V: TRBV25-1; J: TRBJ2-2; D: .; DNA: TGTGCCAGCAGTGAGTTAGACAGGAGCACCGGGGAGCTGTTTTTT; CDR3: CASSELDRSTGELFF
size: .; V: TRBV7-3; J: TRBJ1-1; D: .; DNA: TGTGCCAGCAGCCCTACAGTGAACACTGAAGCTTTCTTT; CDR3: CASSPTVNTEAFF
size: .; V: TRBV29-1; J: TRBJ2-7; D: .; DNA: TGCAGCGTTAAATCAGGGATCCACGAGCAGTACTTC; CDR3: CSVKSGIHEQYF
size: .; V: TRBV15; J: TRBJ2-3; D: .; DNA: TGTGCCACCAGCAGAGAGGAAGCAGATACGCAGTATTTT; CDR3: CATSREEADTQYF
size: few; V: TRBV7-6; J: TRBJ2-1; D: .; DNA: TGTGCCAGCAGCGAGGGGGGTGGCCTGGGTCATGAGCAGTTCTTC; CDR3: CASSEGGGLGHEQFF
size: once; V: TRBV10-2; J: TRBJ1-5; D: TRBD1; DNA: TGCGCCAGCAGTGCAGGACAGGGGAATTATCAGCCCCAGCATTTT; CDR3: CASSAGQGNYQPQHF
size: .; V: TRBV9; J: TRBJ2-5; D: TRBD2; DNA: TGTGCCAGCAGCCTCGGTGGTAGCGGGGCCCAAGAGACCCAGTACTTC; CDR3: CASSLGGSGAQETQYF
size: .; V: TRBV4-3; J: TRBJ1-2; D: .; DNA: TGCGCCAGCAGCCAAGATGTCGGGACGGGCGGTGGCTACACCTTC; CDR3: CASSQDVGTGGGYTF
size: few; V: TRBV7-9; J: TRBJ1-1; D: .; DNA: TGTGCCAGCAGCCTAATGAACACTGAAGCTTTCTTT; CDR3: CASSLMNTEAFF
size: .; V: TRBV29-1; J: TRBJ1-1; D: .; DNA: TGCAGCGCAACTCCGGGACGGCCGAGTTCTGAAGCTTTCTTT; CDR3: CSATPGRPSSEAFF
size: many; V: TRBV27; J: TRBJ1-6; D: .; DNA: TGTGCCAGCAGTCCCGGAGCGGCCGGGTGGGATTCACCCCTCCACTTT; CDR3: CASSPGAAGWDSPLHF
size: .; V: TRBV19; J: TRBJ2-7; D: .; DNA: TGTGCCAGTAGTCCTACCGGGAGGGGGCCCTACGAGCAGTACTTC; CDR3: CASSPTGRGPYEQYF
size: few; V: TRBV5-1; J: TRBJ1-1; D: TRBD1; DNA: TGCGCCAGCAGCACCCGAGGACAGGGGGCAAGGAACACTGAAGCTTTCTTT; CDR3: CASSTRGQGARNTEAFF
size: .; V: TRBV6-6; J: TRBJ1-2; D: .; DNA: TGTGCCACCAATAACCGAGGGGGTAACTATGGCTACACCTTC; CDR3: CATNNRGGNYGYTF
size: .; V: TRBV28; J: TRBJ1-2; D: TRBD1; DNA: TGTGCCAGCCTCCGGACAGGTTTATATGGCTACACCTTC; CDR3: CASLRTGLYGYTF
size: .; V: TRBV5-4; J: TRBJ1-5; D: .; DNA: TGTGCCAGCAGTCCGGACGGAATAAATCAGCCCCAGCATTTT; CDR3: CASSPDGINQPQHF
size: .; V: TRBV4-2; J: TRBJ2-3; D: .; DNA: TGTGCCAGCAGCCGGGGGCGGGATACGCAGTATTTT; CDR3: CASSRGRDTQYF
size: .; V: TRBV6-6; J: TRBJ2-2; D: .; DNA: TGTGCCAGCAGGGGTGGTTTACCGACCGGGGAGCTGTTTTTT; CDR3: CASRGGLPTGELFF
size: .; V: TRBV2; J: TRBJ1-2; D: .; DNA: TGTGCCACCTTACAGGGTAACTATGGCTACACCTTC; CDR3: CATLQGNYGYTF
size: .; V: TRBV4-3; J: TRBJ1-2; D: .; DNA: TGCGCCAGCAGCCAAACGGGAGTACTGAATGGCTACACCTTC; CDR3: CASSQTGVLNGYTF
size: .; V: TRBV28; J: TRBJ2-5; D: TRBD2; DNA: TGTGCCAGCAGTCGGGGGGGACTAGACCAAGAGACCCAGTACTTC; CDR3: CASSRGGLDQETQYF
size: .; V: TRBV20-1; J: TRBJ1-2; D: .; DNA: TGCAGTGCTAGACCGGGGCCCGGCTACACCTTC; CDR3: CSARPGPGYTF
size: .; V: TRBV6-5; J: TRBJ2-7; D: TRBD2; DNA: TGTGCCAGCAGTCGACTAGCAACCTACGAGCAGTACTTC; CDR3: CASSRLATYEQYF
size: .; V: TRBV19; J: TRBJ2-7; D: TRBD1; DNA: TGTGCCACCGGCTCGACAGGGGATTCCTTCGAGCAGTACTTC; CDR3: CATGSTGDSFEQYF
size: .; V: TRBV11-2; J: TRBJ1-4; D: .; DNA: TGTGCCAGCAGCTCCTGGACGTCAACTAATGAAAAACTGTTTTTT; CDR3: CASSSWTSTNEKLFF
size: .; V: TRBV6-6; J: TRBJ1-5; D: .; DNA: TGTGCCAGCAGTTACTCAGGGGATAGCAATCAGCCCCAGCATTTT; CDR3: CASSYSGDSNQPQHF
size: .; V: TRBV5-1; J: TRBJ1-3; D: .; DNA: TGCGCCAGCAGCTCAACAGGAGCTGGAAACACCATATATTTT; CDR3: CASSSTGAGNTIYF
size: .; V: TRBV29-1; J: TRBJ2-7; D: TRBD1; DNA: TGCAGCGTTGAGGGACAGGGCTCCGAGCAGTACTTC; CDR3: CSVEGQGSEQYF
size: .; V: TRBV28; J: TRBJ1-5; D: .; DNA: TGTGCCAGCAGTTTCTCTAGCAATCAGCCCCAGCATTTT; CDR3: CASSFSSNQPQHF